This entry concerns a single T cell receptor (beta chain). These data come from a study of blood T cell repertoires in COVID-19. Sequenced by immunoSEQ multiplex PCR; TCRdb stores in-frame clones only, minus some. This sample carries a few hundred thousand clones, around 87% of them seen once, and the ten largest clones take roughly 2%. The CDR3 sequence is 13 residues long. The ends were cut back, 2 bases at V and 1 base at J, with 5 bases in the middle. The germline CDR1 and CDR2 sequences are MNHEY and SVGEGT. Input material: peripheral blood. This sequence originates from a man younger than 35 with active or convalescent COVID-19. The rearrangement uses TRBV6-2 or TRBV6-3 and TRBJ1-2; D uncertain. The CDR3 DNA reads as TGTGCCAGCAGTTACACAGATAACTATGGCTACACCTTC. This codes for CASSYTDNYGYTF.